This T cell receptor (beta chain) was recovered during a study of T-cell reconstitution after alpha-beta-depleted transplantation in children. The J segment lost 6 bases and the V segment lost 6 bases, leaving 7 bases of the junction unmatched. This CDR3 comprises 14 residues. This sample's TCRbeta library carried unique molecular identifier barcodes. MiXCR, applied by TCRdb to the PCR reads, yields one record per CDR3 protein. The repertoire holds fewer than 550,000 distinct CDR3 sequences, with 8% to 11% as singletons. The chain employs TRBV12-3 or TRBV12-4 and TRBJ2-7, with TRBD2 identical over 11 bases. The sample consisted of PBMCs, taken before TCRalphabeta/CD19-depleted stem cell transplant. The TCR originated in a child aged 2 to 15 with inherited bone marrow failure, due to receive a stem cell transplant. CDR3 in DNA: TGTGCCAGCAGCGCTAGCGGGAGGTTGCGCGAGCAGTACTTC. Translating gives CASSASGRLREQYF.